Sequencing of this T cell receptor (beta chain) was carried out in a study of cytomegalovirus exposure and HLA in healthy donors. The wider study: An earlier analysis found some 100 million unique TCR beta sequences from 150 million to 200 million T cells.

This clone was picked up a small number of times. The target antigen is unknown. Trimming removed 3 bases at V and 4 bases at J, with 12 bases between. The length of the CDR3 is 14 residues. Germline CDR1 reads KGHSH; CDR2 reads LQKENI. Primers: 60 Vbeta forward and 13 Jbeta reverse. Sequenced by immunoSEQ multiplex PCR; TCRdb stores in-frame clones only, minus some. The sample records roughly 100,000 clones, roughly 13% being singletons. Study-level results: Most likely, a cluster of highly shared sequence variants arose as a sequencing artifact. Reports credit the classifier with highly specific, highly sensitive diagnosis of cytomegalovirus status.

Source material: PBMCs. The sequence derives from a man aged 35 to 55 in good health and CMV-seropositive. The chain joins TRBV18 to TRBJ2-5; D remains ambiguous. Written as DNA, the CDR3 is TGTGCCAGCTCACCGGGCCCCGACGGAGAGACCCAGTACTTC. It specifies CASSPGPDGETQYF.